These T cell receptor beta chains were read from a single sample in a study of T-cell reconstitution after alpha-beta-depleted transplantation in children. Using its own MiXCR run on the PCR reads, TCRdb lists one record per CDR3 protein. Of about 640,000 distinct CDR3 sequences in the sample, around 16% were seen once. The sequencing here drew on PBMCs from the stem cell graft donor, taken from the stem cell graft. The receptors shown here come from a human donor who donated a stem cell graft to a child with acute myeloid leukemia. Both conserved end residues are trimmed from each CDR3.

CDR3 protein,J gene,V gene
ASSLSGFSSYEQY,TRBJ2-7,TRBV7-2
ASSVLGGQGQETQY,TRBJ2-5,TRBV6-1
ASSQDGRAGGYT,TRBJ1-2,TRBV28
ASSGRSTWDRPDTQY,TRBJ2-3,TRBV11-2
ASSEQANEQF,TRBJ2-1,TRBV6-1
ASSYGPALDRGAQY,TRBJ2-4,TRBV12-3/TRBV12-4
ASSLRTGLLEQY,TRBJ2-7,TRBV27
ASSQRGGGFTGELF,TRBJ2-2,TRBV3-1
ASSGDQAEAF,TRBJ1-1,TRBV12-3/TRBV12-4
SATPGLAGTYEQY,TRBJ2-7,TRBV20-1
ASSILAGDGGSYNEQF,TRBJ2-1,TRBV6-2/TRBV6-3
ASSLAPLAGGAADTQY,TRBJ2-3,TRBV7-2
SARALAGTYEQY,TRBJ2-7,TRBV20-1
ATRGAGAADNEQF,TRBJ2-1,TRBV24-1
ASSQAGLPNQPQH,TRBJ1-5,TRBV4-1
SVWMGGSNQPQH,TRBJ1-5,TRBV29-1
SVQNKIQETQY,TRBJ2-5,TRBV20-1
SVYSGGDEQF,TRBJ2-1,TRBV29-1
ASSNQGDANYGYT,TRBJ1-2,TRBV21-1
ASSLGTEKSNEQF,TRBJ2-1,TRBV5-1
ASSLPRRGYT,TRBJ1-2,TRBV12-3/TRBV12-4
ASSYTGGQGETQY,TRBJ2-5,TRBV6-5
SARENIRVDDGYT,TRBJ1-2,TRBV20-1
ASSRSGDTQY,TRBJ2-3,TRBV7-2
ASTKNARVGTGELF,TRBJ2-2,TRBV6-5
ATSRGRLASDLAKNIQY,TRBJ2-4,TRBV15
SAPSWADTQY,TRBJ2-3,TRBV20-1
ASSQDLPQGSTEAF,TRBJ1-1,TRBV4-1
SALTSVETQY,TRBJ2-5,TRBV20-1
ASSEPTQGRDYGYT,TRBJ1-2,TRBV25-1
ASNLAGGPWTGELF,TRBJ2-2,TRBV27
SVPGGTEAF,TRBJ1-1,TRBV29-1
ASTRLTTNYGYT,TRBJ1-2,TRBV12-3/TRBV12-4
ATSPNKSNQPQH,TRBJ1-5,TRBV24-1
ASSLQGSYNEQF,TRBJ2-1,TRBV12-3/TRBV12-4
ASSQARGRDNEQF,TRBJ2-1,TRBV4-2
ASSLLAGEGETQY,TRBJ2-5,TRBV12-3/TRBV12-4
ASSFGTAGGDTQY,TRBJ2-3,TRBV12-3/TRBV12-4
SALPLAGTQY,TRBJ2-5,TRBV20-1
ASSPPSGILEQY,TRBJ2-7,TRBV11-3
SARAGGPGTQY,TRBJ2-5,TRBV20-1
SASPGQGLPEAF,TRBJ1-1,TRBV20-1
ASSFPLERGTDTQY,TRBJ2-3,TRBV7-6
SARDRAGIGNQPQH,TRBJ1-5,TRBV20-1